The T cell receptor beta chain under discussion was sequenced for a study of cytomegalovirus exposure and HLA in healthy donors. General study results and limits: In presence/absence analyses, roughly uniform sequencing depth across donors was assumed.

On this clone itself: The antigen remains unidentified.

The primer mix had 60 Vbeta and 13 Jbeta primers. Method: immunoSEQ multiplex PCR; TCRdb's copy keeps in-frame clones and lacks some. The sample consists of 200,000 to 250,000 clones, approximately 70% of them appearing once. Donors were ostensibly healthy at sampling, although undocumented immune exposures were probable. Germline CDR1 reads MNHNS; CDR2 reads SASEGT. The CDR3 is made up of 15 amino acids. The V gene lost 7 bases and the J gene lost 1 base, with 14 bases spanning the gap. The sequence came from a man aged 35 to 55 in good health and CMV-seropositive. J is TRBJ2-4 and V is TRBV6-1, with D perhaps TRBD1 (5 bases). The specimen sequenced was PBMCs. CDR3 sequence: CASTEWAGAKNIQYF. For the CDR3, the DNA is TGTGCCAGCACCGAGTGGGCAGGGGCCAAAAACATTCAGTACTTC.